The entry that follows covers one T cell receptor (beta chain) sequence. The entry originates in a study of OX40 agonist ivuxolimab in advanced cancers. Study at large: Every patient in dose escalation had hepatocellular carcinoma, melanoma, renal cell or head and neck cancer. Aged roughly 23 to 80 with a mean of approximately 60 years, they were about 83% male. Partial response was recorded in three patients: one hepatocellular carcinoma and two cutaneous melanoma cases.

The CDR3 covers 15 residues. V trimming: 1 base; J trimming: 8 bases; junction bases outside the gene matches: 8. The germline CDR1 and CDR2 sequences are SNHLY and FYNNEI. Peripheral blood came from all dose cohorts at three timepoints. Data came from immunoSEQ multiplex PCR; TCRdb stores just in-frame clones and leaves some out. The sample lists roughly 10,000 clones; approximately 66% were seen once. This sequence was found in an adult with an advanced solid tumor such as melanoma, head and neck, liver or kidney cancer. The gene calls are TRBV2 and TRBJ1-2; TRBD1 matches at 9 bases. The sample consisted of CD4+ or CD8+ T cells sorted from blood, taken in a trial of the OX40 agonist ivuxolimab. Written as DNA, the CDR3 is TGTGCCAGCAGTGAAGTCTTTCGGGGACAGGGAGGCTACACCTTC. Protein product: CASSEVFRGQGGYTF. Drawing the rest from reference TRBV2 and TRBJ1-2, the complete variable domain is EPEVTQTPSHQVTQMGQEVILRCVPISNHLYFYWYRQILGQKVEFLVSFYNNEISEKSEIFDDQFSVERPDGSNFTLKIRSTKLEDSAMYFCASSEVFRGQGGYTFGSGTRLTVV.